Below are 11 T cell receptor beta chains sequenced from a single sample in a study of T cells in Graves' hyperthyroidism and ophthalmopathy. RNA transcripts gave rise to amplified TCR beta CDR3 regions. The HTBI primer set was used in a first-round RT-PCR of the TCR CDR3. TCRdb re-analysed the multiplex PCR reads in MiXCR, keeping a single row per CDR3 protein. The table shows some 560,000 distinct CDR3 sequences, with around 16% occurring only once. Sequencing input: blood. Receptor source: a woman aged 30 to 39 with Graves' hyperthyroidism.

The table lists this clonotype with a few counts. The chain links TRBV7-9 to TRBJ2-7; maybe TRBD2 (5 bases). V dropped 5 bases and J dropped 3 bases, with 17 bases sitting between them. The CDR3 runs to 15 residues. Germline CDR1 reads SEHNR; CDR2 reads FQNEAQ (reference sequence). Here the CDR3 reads CASSPWRAGNYEQYF. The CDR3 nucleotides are TGTGCCAGCAGCCCCTGGCGGGCGGGTAACTACGAGCAGTACTTC.

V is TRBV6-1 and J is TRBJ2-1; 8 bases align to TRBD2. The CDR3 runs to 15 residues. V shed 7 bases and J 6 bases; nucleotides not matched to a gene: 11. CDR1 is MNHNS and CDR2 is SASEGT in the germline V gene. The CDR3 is CASTREGVLPNEQFF. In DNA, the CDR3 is TGTGCCAGCACCCGGGAGGGAGTTCTTCCCAATGAGCAGTTCTTC.

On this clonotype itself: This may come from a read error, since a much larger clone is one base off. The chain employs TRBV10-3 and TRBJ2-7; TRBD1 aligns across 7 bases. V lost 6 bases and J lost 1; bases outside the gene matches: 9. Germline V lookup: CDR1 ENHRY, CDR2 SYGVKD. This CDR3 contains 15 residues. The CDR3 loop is CAISQWGQPSYEQYF. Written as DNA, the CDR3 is TGTGCCATCAGCCAGTGGGGACAGCCTTCCTACGAGCAGTACTTC.

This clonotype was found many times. CDR3 coding DNA: TGTGCCAGCAGCATCAATATCTTAGCGGGAGGGGGGGATACGCAGTATTTT. Protein: CASSINILAGGGDTQYF. The V call is TRBV7-2, the J call TRBJ2-3, with 11 bases matching TRBD2. Germline CDR1 reads SGHTA; CDR2 reads FQGNSA. The CDR3 is 17 amino acids. With 5 bases clipped from V and 6 bases from J, the junction kept 13 bases outside the gene matches.

The CDR3 coding sequence is TGTGCCATCAGTGGCCTGGGGGAGGCCCAGTACTTC. Protein sequence: CAISGLGEAQYF. The chain joins TRBV10-3 to TRBJ2-5, with D maybe TRBD2 (6 bases). The CDR3 length is 12 residues. CDR1 is ENHRY and CDR2 is SYGVKD in the germline V gene. Trimming removed 4 bases from V and 9 bases from J, with 12 bases in between.

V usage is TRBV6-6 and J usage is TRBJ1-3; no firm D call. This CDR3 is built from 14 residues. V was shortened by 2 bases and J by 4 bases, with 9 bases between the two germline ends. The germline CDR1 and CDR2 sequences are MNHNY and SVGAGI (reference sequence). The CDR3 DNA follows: TGTGCCAGCAGTTACACCCGGTTGGGAAACACCATATATTTT. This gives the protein CASSYTRLGNTIYF.

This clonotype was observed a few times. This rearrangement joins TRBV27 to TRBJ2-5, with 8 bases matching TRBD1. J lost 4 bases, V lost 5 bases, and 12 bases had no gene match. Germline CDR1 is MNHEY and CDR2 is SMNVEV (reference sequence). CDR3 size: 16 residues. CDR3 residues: CASSTPGQGLGETQYF. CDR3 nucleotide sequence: TGTGCCAGCAGTACCCCCGGACAGGGTCTGGGAGAGACCCAGTACTTC.

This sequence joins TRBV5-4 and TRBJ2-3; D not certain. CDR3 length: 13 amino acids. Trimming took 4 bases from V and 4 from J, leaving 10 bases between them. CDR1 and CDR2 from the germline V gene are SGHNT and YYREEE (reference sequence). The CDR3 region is CASSPGPADTQYF. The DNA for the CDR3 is TGTGCCAGCAGCCCGGGTCCCGCAGATACGCAGTATTTT.

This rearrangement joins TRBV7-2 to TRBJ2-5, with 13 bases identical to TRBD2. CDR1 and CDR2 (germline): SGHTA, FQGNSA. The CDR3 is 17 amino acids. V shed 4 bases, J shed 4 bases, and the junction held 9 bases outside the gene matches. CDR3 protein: CASSSWTSGSGVETQYF. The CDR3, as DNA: TGTGCCAGCAGCTCTTGGACTAGCGGGAGCGGGGTAGAGACCCAGTACTTC.

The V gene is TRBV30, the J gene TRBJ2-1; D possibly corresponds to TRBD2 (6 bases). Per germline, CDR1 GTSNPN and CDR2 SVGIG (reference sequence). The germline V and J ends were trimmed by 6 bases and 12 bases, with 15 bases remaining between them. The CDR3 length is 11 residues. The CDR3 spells CACHARGRQFF. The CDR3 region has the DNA TGTGCCTGTCACGCGCGGGGAAGGCAGTTCTTC.

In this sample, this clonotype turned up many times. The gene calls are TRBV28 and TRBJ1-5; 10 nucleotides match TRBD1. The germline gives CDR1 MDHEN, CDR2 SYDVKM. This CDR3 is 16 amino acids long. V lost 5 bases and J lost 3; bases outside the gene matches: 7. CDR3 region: CASSPTDRGYNQPQHF. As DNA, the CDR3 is TGTGCCAGCAGTCCCACGGACAGGGGGTACAATCAGCCCCAGCATTTT.